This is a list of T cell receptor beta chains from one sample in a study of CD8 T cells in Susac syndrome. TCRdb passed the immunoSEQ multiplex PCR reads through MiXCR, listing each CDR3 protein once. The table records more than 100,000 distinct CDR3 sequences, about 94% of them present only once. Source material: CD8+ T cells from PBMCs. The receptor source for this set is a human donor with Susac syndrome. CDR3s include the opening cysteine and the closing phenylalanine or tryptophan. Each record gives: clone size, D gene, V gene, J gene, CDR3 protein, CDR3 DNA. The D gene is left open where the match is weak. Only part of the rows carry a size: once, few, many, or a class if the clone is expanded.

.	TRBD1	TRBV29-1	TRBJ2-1	CSVRTGSGNEQFF	TGCAGCGTCCGGACAGGGTCGGGGAATGAGCAGTTCTTC
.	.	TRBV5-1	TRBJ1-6	CASSQTDSPLHF	TGCGCCAGCAGCCAGACAGATTCACCCCTCCACTTT
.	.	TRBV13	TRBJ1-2	CASSSEIQGSSSYTF	TGTGCCAGCAGCTCGGAAATACAGGGCTCCTCCTCTTACACCTTC
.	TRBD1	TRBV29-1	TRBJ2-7	CSFRPGTGSYEQYF	TGCAGCTTTCGACCCGGGACAGGTTCCTACGAGCAGTACTTC
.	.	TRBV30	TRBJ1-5	CAWSEYISGQPQHF	TGTGCCTGGAGTGAATACATATCGGGACAGCCCCAGCATTTT
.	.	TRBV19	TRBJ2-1	CASSEVAGDNEQFF	TGTGCCAGTAGTGAGGTAGCCGGAGACAATGAGCAGTTCTTC
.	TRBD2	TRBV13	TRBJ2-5	CASSRRLAGSEETQYF	TGTGCCAGCAGCCGAAGACTAGCGGGTTCGGAAGAGACCCAGTACTTC
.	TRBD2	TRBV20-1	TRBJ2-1	CSARGTSHEQFF	TGCAGTGCTAGGGGGACTAGCCATGAGCAGTTCTTC
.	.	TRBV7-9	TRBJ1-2	CASSPGTHYGYTF	TGTGCCAGCAGCCCCGGGACACACTATGGCTACACCTTC
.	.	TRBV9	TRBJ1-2	CASRTVMQGGYTF	TGTGCCAGCAGGACAGTGATGCAGGGTGGCTACACCTTC
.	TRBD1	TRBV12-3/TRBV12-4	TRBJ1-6	CASSPAEGARPLHF	TGTGCCAGCAGCCCCGCGGAGGGGGCCCGACCCCTCCACTTT
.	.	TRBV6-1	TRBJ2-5	CASSEGGYSQRETQYF	TGTGCCAGCAGTGAAGGGGGATACAGTCAAAGGGAGACCCAGTACTTC
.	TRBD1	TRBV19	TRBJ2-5	CASRDGQGELETQYF	TGTGCCAGTAGGGACGGACAGGGGGAATTGGAGACCCAGTACTTC
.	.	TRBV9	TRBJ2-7	CASSVASFNEQYF	TGTGCCAGCAGCGTAGCTTCCTTCAACGAGCAGTACTTC
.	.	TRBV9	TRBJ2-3	CASSGRSLGGGLVRDTQYF	TGTGCCAGCAGCGGAAGAAGCTTAGGGGGGGGCCTAGTAAGAGATACGCAGTATTTT
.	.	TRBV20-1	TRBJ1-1	CSAREGGREWNTEAFF	TGCAGTGCCAGAGAGGGAGGCAGGGAATGGAACACTGAAGCTTTCTTT
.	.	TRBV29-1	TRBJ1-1	CSVRGPGTEAFF	TGCAGCGTTCGGGGGCCGGGCACTGAAGCTTTCTTT
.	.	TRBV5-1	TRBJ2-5	CASSTMGQNQETQYF	TGCGCCAGCAGCACGATGGGACAAAATCAAGAGACCCAGTACTTC
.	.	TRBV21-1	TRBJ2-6	CASSKRGTAHSGANVLTF	TGTGCCAGCAGCAAAAGGGGGACAGCCCACTCTGGGGCCAACGTCCTGACTTTC
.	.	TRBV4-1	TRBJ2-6	CARGSRTGILSGANVLTF	TGCGCCAGAGGCTCAAGGACGGGAATCCTCTCTGGGGCCAACGTCCTGACTTTC
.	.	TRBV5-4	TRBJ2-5	CASSFRGSETQYF	TGTGCCAGCAGCTTTCGGGGCTCAGAGACCCAGTACTTC
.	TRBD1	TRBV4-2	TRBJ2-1	CASSQRGQPHNEQFF	TGTGCCAGCAGCCAGAGGGGACAGCCCCACAATGAGCAGTTCTTC
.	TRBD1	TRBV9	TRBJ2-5	CASSRDRGRQETQYF	TGTGCCAGCAGTAGGGACAGGGGGCGGCAAGAGACCCAGTACTTC
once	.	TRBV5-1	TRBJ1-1	CASSLGGHSMNTEAFF	TGCGCCAGCAGCTTAGGAGGACACTCCATGAACACTGAAGCTTTCTTT